This T cell receptor beta chain was captured by sequencing in a study of cytomegalovirus exposure and HLA in healthy donors. Regarding the study as a whole: More clonal expansion characterized HLA-associated TCR beta chains than equally common others in a later analysis.

In germline, CDR1 is SGHTA, CDR2 FQGNSA. The CDR3 runs 15 residues. V was trimmed by 5 bases and J by 0 bases, leaving 11 bases between them. About this clone itself: Antigen: not known.

The PCR contained 60 Vbeta and 13 Jbeta primers. As originally analysed: Approximately 12 million of the about 80 million unique TCR beta chains counted in a later analysis were shared. Clones were sequenced by immunoSEQ multiplex PCR, and TCRdb holds only the in-frame ones, with some missing. The V and J calls and clone size are taken from that table; D and trimming were inferred from the DNA. Of 200,000 to 250,000 clones in the sample, 82% are singletons; the top ten hold 5.4%. Material: PBMCs. The clonotype was recovered from a woman in her forties in good health and CMV-seropositive. V is TRBV7-2 and J is TRBJ1-3; no definite D call. Written as DNA, the CDR3 is TGTGCCAGCAGCGTCCGGTCTTCCTCTGGAAACACCATATATTTT. It codes for CASSVRSSSGNTIYF. The variable domain in full, completed from reference TRBV7-2 and TRBJ1-3, reads GAGVSQSPSNKVTEKGKDVELRCDPISGHTALYWYRQSLGQGLEFLIYFQGNSAPDKSGLPSDRFSAERTGGSVSTLTIQRTQQEDSAVYLCASSVRSSSGNTIYFGEGSWLTVV.